This TCR beta chain was identified during a study of blood T cell repertoires in COVID-19. About the study: Samples came from the United States, Italy and Spain, spanning acute and convalescent COVID-19. From T cells, B-cell-depleted T cells, or PBMCs came the material, which was cDNA or gDNA.

Followed longitudinally, the Seattle patients had been enrolled during active infection. Authors' analysis steps: The assay estimated nucleated cells by amplifying reference gene primers. Here immunoSEQ multiplex PCR was the method, and the copy in TCRdb shows in-frame clones only, minus some. Clone size and V and J calls were adopted from that table, with D and trimming inferred from the DNA. Here the sample spans 500,000 to 600,000 clones, roughly 89% being singletons. Material for sequencing was peripheral blood. The origin of this receptor is a woman aged 45-65 years with COVID-19, enrolled during active disease.

In DNA, the CDR3 is TGTGCCAGTCGCCCCGAGACTAACTATGGCTACACCTTC. Translated, it gives CASRPETNYGYTF. The J gene is TRBJ1-2, the V gene TRBV27; D call uncertain. The germline V gene encodes CDR1 MNHEY and CDR2 SMNVEV (reference sequence). V dropped 9 bases and J dropped 0 bases, with 11 bases sitting between them. This CDR3 contains 13 residues.